This TCR beta chain was obtained from a study of response to subunit inactivated influenza vaccine. Regarding this clonotype: What it recognizes is unknown.

TCRdb passed the RT-PCR reads through MiXCR, listing each CDR3 protein once. The table lists 450,000 to 700,000 distinct CDR3 sequences, less than 15% of them singletons. V lost 8 bases and J lost 0, with 8 bases in between. This CDR3 has 12 residues. Germline V gene lookup returns CDR1 ENHRY and CDR2 SYGVKD. The study's findings and limits: Authors suggested seasonal influenza vaccinations each recruit few new T cells.

This sequence was found in a man aged 50-60 years who received an inactivated influenza vaccine. This rearrangement joins TRBV10-3 to TRBJ2-7, with no clear D. The specimen comprised PBMCs from blood, sampled approximately 12 days after vaccination. The CDR3: CAIAGSSYEQYF. The CDR3 nucleotides are TGTGCCATCGCTGGCAGCTCCTACGAGCAGTACTTC.